A single sample gave rise to the 20 T cell receptor beta chains below, sequenced in a study of CD8+ T cells in alopecia areata. Isolated RNA was reverse transcribed into cDNA used as the sequencing template. The assay was immunoSEQ multiplex PCR, and TCRdb's table has in-frame clones only and misses some. Seen here are 65,000 to 70,000 clones, about three fifths observed once, and the top ten hold about 15%. The sample was CD8+ T cells sorted from blood, taken at week 0. These receptors all stem from a human donor with alopecia areata.

Only a few counts were recorded for this clone. The genes are TRBV4-1 and TRBJ2-2, with D maybe TRBD1 (5 bases). This CDR3 is 14 amino acids long. Germline lookup yields CDR1 MGHRA and CDR2 YSYEKL. V shed 1 base and J shed 6 bases, with 9 bases lying between them. The DNA for the CDR3 is TGCGCCAGCAGCCAAGGACAAGGGGCCGGGGAGCTGTTTTTT. The encoded protein is CASSQGQGAGELFF.

V gene TRBV7-8 combines with J gene TRBJ2-7, with D tentatively TRBD2 (5 bases). V lost 6 bases to trimming and J lost 2 bases, with 11 bases between them. This CDR3 spans 13 amino acids. CDR1 SGHVS and CDR2 FQNEAQ come from the germline V gene. Here the CDR3 DNA reads TGTGCCAGCAGTGAGGGAAGCGCCTACGAGCAGTACTTC. Its protein is CASSEGSAYEQYF. Full variable domain (rest looked up from reference TRBV7-8 and TRBJ2-7): GAGVSQSPRYKVAKRGQDVALRCDPISGHVSLFWYQQALGQGPEFLTYFQNEAQLDKSGLPSDRFFAERPEGSVSTLKIQRTQQEDSAVYLCASSEGSAYEQYFGPGTRLTVT.

In this sample, this clone turned up a few times. V is TRBV5-1 and J is TRBJ2-7; 11 bases map to TRBD1. The germline V gene encodes CDR1 SGHRS and CDR2 YFSETQ. J lost 4 bases, V lost 2 bases, and 8 bases had no gene match. The CDR3 length is 16 residues. The CDR3 bases are TGCGCCAGCAGCTTCGGACAGGGGGCCACTATGTACGAGCAGTACTTC. Encoded protein: CASSFGQGATMYEQYF.

The V and J genes are TRBV11-2 and TRBJ2-4, with D perhaps TRBD2 (6 bases). Deletions cut 1 base from V and 4 bases from J, with 11 bases between. The CDR3 has 15 amino acids. In germline, CDR1 is SGHAT, CDR2 FQNNGV. CDR3 sequence (DNA): TGTGCCAGCAGCTTAGTTTTTGGGGGGAAAAACATTCAGTACTTC. It codes for CASSLVFGGKNIQYF.

V gene TRBV4-3 combines with J gene TRBJ2-2, with a weak D call TRBD1 (5 bases). The CDR3 consists of 14 residues. The V gene's germline CDR1 is LGHNA and CDR2 YSLEER. V was clipped by 4 bases and J by 3 bases, with 9 bases between them. CDR3 nucleotides: TGCGCCAGCAGCCCAGTCAGGGACACCGGGGAGCTGTTTTTT. It translates to CASSPVRDTGELFF.

In its sample, this clone was seen a few times. CDR3 sequence: CASSSMSPLGAYEQYF. The DNA of the CDR3 is TGTGCCAGCAGCTCCATGTCCCCACTAGGGGCCTACGAGCAGTACTTC. The chain employs TRBV5-6 and TRBJ2-7; the D gene could be TRBD1 or TRBD2 (5 bases each). CDR1 SGHDT and CDR2 YYEEEE come from the germline V gene. The CDR3 sequence is 16 residues long. V was cut by 3 bases and J by 2 bases, with 18 bases left in between.

This clone was seen only a few times. The chain has TRBV29-1 and TRBJ2-2; D remains unclear. The CDR3 is 11 amino acids. The germline gives CDR1 SQVTM, CDR2 ANQGSEA. Trimming pared 7 bases from V and 5 bases from J, leaving 8 bases between. As DNA, the CDR3 is TGCAGCGGGGTGGCTACCGGGGAGCTGTTTTTT. Protein product: CSGVATGELFF.

V gene TRBV29-1 combines with J gene TRBJ2-7, with 7 bases matching TRBD2. The germline V gene has CDR1 SQVTM and CDR2 ANQGSEA. The CDR3 is 16 residues long. The V gene end was trimmed by 7 bases and the J gene end by 2 bases; junction bases not matched to a gene: 17. The CDR3 is CSAFSAAGVLPYEQYF. DNA of the CDR3: TGCAGCGCCTTTTCCGCGGCGGGAGTTCTCCCCTACGAGCAGTACTTC.

The chain links TRBV30 to TRBJ2-1; 7 bases fit TRBD2. This CDR3 is built from 14 residues. CDR1 is GTSNPN, CDR2 SVGIG, per germline (reference sequence). Losses at the gene ends were 1 base for V and 2 bases for J; bases not matched to a gene: 2. In DNA form, the CDR3 reads TGTGCCTGGAGTGCGGGAGGCCCCTACAATGAGCAGTTCTTC. Translation: CAWSAGGPYNEQFF.

This clone was found once. The chain couples TRBV27 to TRBJ1-2; D is unclear. The CDR3 has 13 amino acids. Deletions cut 3 bases from V and 2 bases from J, with 7 bases between. The germline V gene has CDR1 MNHEY and CDR2 SMNVEV (reference sequence). CDR3 coding DNA: TGTGCCAGCAGTTTCACACGGAACTATGGCTACACCTTC. Protein product: CASSFTRNYGYTF.

The chain is built from TRBV29-1 and TRBJ2-1; D not certain. Germline V lookup: CDR1 SQVTM, CDR2 ANQGSEA. V was trimmed by 4 bases and J by 2 bases, leaving 12 bases between them. The CDR3 length is 14 residues. The CDR3 nucleotides read TGCAGCGTTGTTGACGCATACGCCTACAATGAGCAGTTCTTC. Translating it yields CSVVDAYAYNEQFF.

V and J are TRBV29-1 and TRBJ2-1; TRBD2 matches at 10 bases. The CDR3 has 17 residues. V gave up 4 bases and J gave up 4 bases; unmatched junction bases: 13. Germline CDR1 is SQVTM and CDR2 is ANQGSEA. CDR3 sequence: CSVVRASGSRLYNEQFF. The CDR3 coding sequence is TGCAGCGTTGTGAGGGCTAGCGGGAGTAGGTTATACAATGAGCAGTTCTTC.

The chain joins TRBV29-1 to TRBJ2-2; 10 bases are a match to TRBD2. The J segment lost 7 bases and the V segment lost 7 bases, leaving 3 bases of the junction unmatched. This CDR3 is built from 12 residues. Per germline, CDR1 SQVTM and CDR2 ANQGSEA. The CDR3 protein is CSALAGGGELFF. CDR3 coding DNA: TGCAGCGCCTTAGCGGGGGGCGGGGAGCTGTTTTTT.

The CDR3 sequence: CASMGGSNEQFF. In nucleotides, the CDR3 is TGTGCCAGCATGGGCGGGAGCAATGAGCAGTTCTTC. The chain recombines TRBV7-6 with TRBJ2-1; 7 bases are a match to TRBD2. The CDR3 runs 12 residues. Germline V gene lookup returns CDR1 SGHVS and CDR2 FNYEAQ. J was trimmed by 6 bases and V by 7 bases; bases with no gene match: 3.

The chain carries TRBV5-1 and TRBJ2-6; D perhaps matches TRBD1 (6 bases). Germline loops: CDR1 SGHRS, CDR2 YFSETQ. V dropped 4 bases and J dropped 2 bases, with 13 bases sitting between them. This CDR3 is 16 amino acids long. The CDR3 DNA reads as TGCGCCAGCAGCCCACTACAGGGCCCTGGGGCCAACGTCCTGACTTTC. The encoded protein is CASSPLQGPGANVLTF.

The chain combines TRBV5-6 with TRBJ2-7; D may be TRBD2 (6 bases). V lost 0 bases, J lost 1 base, and 11 bases lay in between. This CDR3 is built from 15 residues. Germline V gene lookup returns CDR1 SGHDT and CDR2 YYEEEE. The CDR3 loop reads CASSLEVGGSYEQYF. The CDR3 coding sequence is TGTGCCAGCAGCTTGGAGGTCGGGGGTTCCTACGAGCAGTACTTC.

The genes are TRBV30 and TRBJ2-7; 8 bases line up with TRBD1. The CDR3 runs 15 residues. The germline V gene has CDR1 GTSNPN and CDR2 SVGIG (reference sequence). V shed 2 bases and J 2 bases; nucleotides not matched to a gene: 8. CDR3 amino acids: CAWSSGQGITYEQYF. DNA of the CDR3: TGTGCCTGGAGTAGCGGACAGGGTATTACCTACGAGCAGTACTTC. Drawing the rest from reference TRBV30 and TRBJ2-7, the complete variable domain is SQTIHQWPATLVQPVGSPLSLECTVEGTSNPNLYWYRQAAGRGLQLLFYSVGIGQISSEVPQNLSASRPQDRQFILSSKKLLLSDSGFYLCAWSSGQGITYEQYFGPGTRLTVT.

This rearrangement joins TRBV7-9 to TRBJ2-7; the match to TRBD2 covers 9 bases. Germline CDR1 is SEHNR and CDR2 is FQNEAQ (reference sequence). This CDR3 is built from 16 residues. Trimming at V came to 1 base and at J to 0 bases, leaving 4 bases not matched to a gene. The CDR3 region is CASSLVASGISYEQYF. The CDR3 nucleotides read TGTGCCAGCAGCTTAGTGGCTAGCGGGATCTCCTACGAGCAGTACTTC.

This clone was detected ten times or more. The CDR3 DNA reads TGTGCCAGCATCTCAAGGGGCGGCGAGCAGTACTTC. Translating it yields CASISRGGEQYF. The chain recombines TRBV28 with TRBJ2-7, with D possibly being TRBD1 (5 bases). V was cut by 7 bases and J by 6 bases, with 13 bases left in between. There are 12 residues in the CDR3. Germline CDR1 is MDHEN and CDR2 is SYDVKM.

There are a few counts of this clone. The CDR3 reads CASSSGRTLSYEQYF. Written as DNA, the CDR3 is TGTGCCAGCAGTTCTGGACGGACCCTCTCCTACGAGCAGTACTTC. J is TRBJ2-7 and V is TRBV13; D is unresolved. In germline, CDR1 is PRHDT, CDR2 FYEKMQ (reference sequence). The CDR3 runs 15 residues. The ends were cut back, 6 bases at V and 0 bases at J, with 15 bases in the middle.